The 18 T cell receptor beta chains listed next were all sequenced from one sample in a study of blood T cell repertoires in COVID-19. TCRdb's table, derived via immunoSEQ multiplex PCR, lists solely in-frame clones and lacks some. The table has tens of thousands of clones, around 82% seen once. The sequencing input was peripheral blood. Receptors were obtained from a man in his forties or fifties with active or convalescent COVID-19.

Turning to this clone: Other DNA sequences in this sample translate to the same CDR3. The V and J genes are TRBV27 and TRBJ2-2; 7 bases match TRBD1. The CDR3 loop spans 15 amino acids. The germline CDR1 and CDR2 sequences are MNHEY and SMNVEV (reference sequence). The J segment lost 2 bases and the V segment lost 3 bases, leaving 3 bases of the junction unmatched. The CDR3 here is CASSLGTANTGELFF. CDR3 in DNA: TGTGCCAGCAGTTTGGGGACAGCTAACACCGGGGAGCTGTTTTTT.

The chain recombines TRBV28 with TRBJ1-3, with 8 bases lining up with TRBD1. V gave up 8 bases and J gave up 0 bases; unmatched junction bases: 9. CDR3 length: 16 residues. Germline CDR1 is MDHEN and CDR2 is SYDVKM. The CDR3 DNA is TGTGCCAGCCGGGACAGGACCGGTGACTCTGGAAACACCATATATTTT. Amino acid sequence: CASRDRTGDSGNTIYF.

The rearrangement uses TRBV12-5 and TRBJ1-4; D is uncertain. V gave up 6 bases and J gave up 0 bases, with 17 bases separating them. The CDR3 is 17 amino acids. The germline V gene encodes CDR1 LGHNT and CDR2 FRNRAP. The CDR3 coding sequence is TGTGCTAGTGGCCGCCAGGCCAGAGAAGCAACTAATGAAAAACTGTTTTTT. It encodes CASGRQAREATNEKLFF.

The chain is built from TRBV14 and TRBJ2-5; TRBD2 matches 15 bases. Unmatched junction bases numbered 2, after V lost 1 base and J lost 5 bases. CDR1 and CDR2 from the germline V gene are SGHDN and FVKESK. The CDR3 spans 16 residues. The DNA for the CDR3 is TGTGCCAGCAGCCAAGCAGGACTAGCGGGAGGGGAGACCCAGTACTTC. This codes for CASSQAGLAGGETQYF. The whole variable domain, remainder taken from reference TRBV14 and TRBJ2-5, is EAGVTQFPSHSVIEKGQTVTLRCDPISGHDNLYWYRRVMGKEIKFLLHFVKESKQDESGMPNNRFLAERTGGTYSTLKVQPAELEDSGVYFCASSQAGLAGGETQYFGPGTRLLVL.

The V gene is TRBV2, the J gene TRBJ1-5; 8 nucleotides agree with TRBD1. Looked up from germline, CDR1 is SNHLY and CDR2 is FYNNEI. Trimming took 1 base from V and 8 from J; bases not matched to a gene: 4. The CDR3 spans 14 residues. The chain's CDR3 is CASSEGTGREPQHF. The CDR3 DNA reads TGTGCCAGCAGTGAAGGGACAGGGAGGGAGCCCCAGCATTTT.

The J gene is TRBJ2-7, the V gene TRBV4-3; 10 bases map to TRBD1. The CDR3 consists of 14 residues. Germline loops: CDR1 LGHNA, CDR2 YSLEER. The V segment lost 3 bases and the J segment 5 bases; nucleotides outside the gene matches: 4. The CDR3 DNA sequence: TGCGCCAGCAGCCAGACGACAGGGGGCCACGAGCAGTACTTC. It codes for CASSQTTGGHEQYF.

The chain combines TRBV6-2 or TRBV6-3 with TRBJ1-5, with 12 bases aligning to TRBD1. The length of the CDR3 is 18 residues. With V trimmed by 6 bases and J by 0 bases, 9 bases remained unmatched. Germline V gene data show CDR1 as MNHEY and CDR2 as SVGEGT. This CDR3 is CASSTGTGGLVSNQPQHF. The CDR3, as DNA: TGTGCCAGCAGCACCGGGACAGGGGGCCTCGTTAGCAATCAGCCCCAGCATTTT.

This chain connects TRBV19 to TRBJ2-5; a possible D gene is TRBD2 (7 bases). Trimming left V 5 bases short and J 3 bases short, with 10 bases between. The germline gives CDR1 LNHDA, CDR2 SQIVND (reference sequence). CDR3 size: 13 residues. CDR3 sequence: CASSSGGKETQYF. CDR3 nucleotides: TGTGCCAGTAGTTCGGGGGGCAAAGAGACCCAGTACTTC. The entire variable domain, with the rest obtained from reference TRBV19 and TRBJ2-5, is as follows: DGGITQSPKYLFRKEGQNVTLSCEQNLNHDAMYWYRQDPGQGLRLIYYSQIVNDFQKGDIAEGYSVSREKKESFPLTVTSAQKNPTAFYLCASSSGGKETQYFGPGTRLLVL.

CDR3 nucleotide sequence: TGCGCCAGCAGCGAAAACCCGGGACAGGAGTATGGCTACACCTTC. Amino acid sequence: CASSENPGQEYGYTF. This chain uses TRBV5-1 with TRBJ1-2, with 8 nucleotides matching TRBD1. The CDR3 covers 15 residues. V lost 4 bases to trimming and J lost 5 bases; unmatched junction nucleotides: 10. From germline, CDR1 is SGHRS and CDR2 YFSETQ.

The count of this clone is one. This rearrangement joins TRBV7-9 to TRBJ2-5, with 12 bases lining up with TRBD1. This CDR3 is 18 amino acids long. Germline CDR1 SEHNR, CDR2 FQNEAQ (reference sequence). The J segment lost 3 bases and the V segment lost 4 bases, leaving 12 bases of the junction unmatched. The chain's CDR3 is CASSSLGGQGAGKETQYF. The CDR3 coding sequence is TGTGCCAGCAGCTCATTAGGGGGACAGGGGGCCGGGAAAGAGACCCAGTACTTC. Drawing the rest from reference TRBV7-9 and TRBJ2-5, the complete variable domain is DTGVSQNPRHKITKRGQNVTFRCDPISEHNRLYWYRQTLGQGPEFLTYFQNEAQLEKSRLLSDRFSAERPKGSFSTLEIQRTEQGDSAMYLCASSSLGGQGAGKETQYFGPGTRLLVL.

CDR3 DNA: TGCGCCAGCAGGGCCGGGACAGGGACCACCGGGGAGCTGTTTTTT. Translating it yields CASRAGTGTTGELFF. The chain is built from TRBV10-1 and TRBJ2-2; TRBD1 matches 9 bases. Germline-derived CDR1 and CDR2 are WNHNN and SYGVQD (reference sequence). V lost 6 bases and J lost 4; bases outside the gene matches: 6. The CDR3 consists of 15 residues.

V and J are TRBV11-2 and TRBJ2-3; D remains ambiguous. Germline CDR1 is SGHAT and CDR2 is FQNNGV. V was pared by 2 bases and J by 3 bases, with 12 bases between. CDR3 size: 15 residues. The CDR3 region is CASSLYSAQTDTQYF. The CDR3 DNA reads as TGTGCCAGCAGCTTATATTCCGCCCAGACAGATACGCAGTATTTT.

The DNA for the CDR3 is TGTGCTAGTGGGTTCTCGGGACAGAACACAGATACGCAGTATTTT. It encodes CASGFSGQNTDTQYF. The chain carries TRBV12-5 and TRBJ2-3; 7 bases fit TRBD1. The germline V gene has CDR1 LGHNT and CDR2 FRNRAP. The CDR3 extends over 15 amino acids. Unmatched junction bases numbered 8, after V lost 6 bases and J lost 2 bases.

The chain uses TRBV6-6 and TRBJ2-3; 9 bases line up with TRBD1. Trimming cost V 2 bases and J 5 bases; bases outside gene matches: 8. Per germline, CDR1 MNHNY and CDR2 SVGAGI (reference sequence). This CDR3 has 16 amino acids. CDR3 sequence (DNA): TGTGCCAGCAGTTACAGAGGGACAGGGCTTAAAGATACGCAGTATTTT. Translated, it gives CASSYRGTGLKDTQYF.

The genes are TRBV5-1 and TRBJ1-5, with a tentative D call TRBD1 (6 bases). Between the trimmed V and J ends, which lost 5 bases and 7 bases, there was a span of 19 bases. The CDR3 loop spans 15 amino acids. CDR1 and CDR2 (germline): SGHRS, YFSETQ. The CDR3 reads CASSPEGGQEQPQHF. CDR3 sequence (DNA): TGCGCCAGCAGTCCTGAGGGGGGGCAGGAGCAGCCCCAGCATTTT.

The chain couples TRBV27 to TRBJ2-1; 12 nucleotides line up with TRBD1. CDR3 size: 16 residues. CDR1 and CDR2 (germline): MNHEY, SMNVEV (reference sequence). The trim removed 8 bases at V and 4 bases at J, leaving 9 bases unmatched. The CDR3: CASGIPGQGAYNEQFF. The CDR3 nucleotides read TGTGCCAGCGGAATACCGGGACAGGGGGCGTACAATGAGCAGTTCTTC.

This chain links TRBV10-2 with TRBJ1-2, with D hard to call. V dropped 2 bases and J dropped 0 bases, with 4 bases sitting between them. The CDR3 is 13 residues long. CDR1 is WSHSY and CDR2 is SAAADI in the germline V gene. CDR3 sequence (DNA): TGCGCCAGCAGTGAGGCAGCTAACTATGGCTACACCTTC. It codes for CASSEAANYGYTF.

The rearrangement links TRBV3-1 (or the pseudogene TRBV3-2) to TRBJ1-3; maybe TRBD1 (6 bases). This CDR3 region has 16 residues. V was pared by 0 bases and J by 0 bases, with 9 bases between. CDR1 is LGHDT and CDR2 is YNNKEL in the germline V gene (reference sequence). In DNA form, the CDR3 reads TGTGCCAGCAGCCAAGATCAGGGGAGCTCTGGAAACACCATATATTTT. This sequence encodes CASSQDQGSSGNTIYF.